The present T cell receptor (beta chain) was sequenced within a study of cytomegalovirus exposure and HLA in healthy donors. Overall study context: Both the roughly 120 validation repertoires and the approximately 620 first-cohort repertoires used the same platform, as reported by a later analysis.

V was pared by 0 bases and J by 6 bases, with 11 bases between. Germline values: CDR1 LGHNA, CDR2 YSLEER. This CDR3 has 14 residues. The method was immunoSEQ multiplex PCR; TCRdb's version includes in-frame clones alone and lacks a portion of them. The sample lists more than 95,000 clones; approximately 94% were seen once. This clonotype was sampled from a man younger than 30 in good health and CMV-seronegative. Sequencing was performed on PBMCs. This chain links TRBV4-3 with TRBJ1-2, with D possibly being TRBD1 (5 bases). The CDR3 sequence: CASSQDGASDGYTF. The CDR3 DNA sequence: TGCGCCAGCAGCCAAGATGGGGCTAGTGATGGCTACACCTTC.